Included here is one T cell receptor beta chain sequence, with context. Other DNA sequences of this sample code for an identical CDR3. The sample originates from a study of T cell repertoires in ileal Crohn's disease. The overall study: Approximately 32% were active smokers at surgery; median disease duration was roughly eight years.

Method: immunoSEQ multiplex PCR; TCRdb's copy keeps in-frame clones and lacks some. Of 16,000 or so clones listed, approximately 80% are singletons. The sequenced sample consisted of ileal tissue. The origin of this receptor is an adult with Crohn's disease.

The CDR3 DNA sequence: TGTGCCAGCAGTCCATCGGACAGGCGACAACTGTTTTTT. Translation gives CASSPSDRRQLFF. V gene TRBV27 combines with J gene TRBJ1-4, with 7 bases lining up with TRBD1. The CDR3 extends over 13 amino acids. Looked up from germline, CDR1 is MNHEY and CDR2 is SMNVEV (reference sequence). V lost 5 bases and J lost 12; bases outside the gene matches: 9.